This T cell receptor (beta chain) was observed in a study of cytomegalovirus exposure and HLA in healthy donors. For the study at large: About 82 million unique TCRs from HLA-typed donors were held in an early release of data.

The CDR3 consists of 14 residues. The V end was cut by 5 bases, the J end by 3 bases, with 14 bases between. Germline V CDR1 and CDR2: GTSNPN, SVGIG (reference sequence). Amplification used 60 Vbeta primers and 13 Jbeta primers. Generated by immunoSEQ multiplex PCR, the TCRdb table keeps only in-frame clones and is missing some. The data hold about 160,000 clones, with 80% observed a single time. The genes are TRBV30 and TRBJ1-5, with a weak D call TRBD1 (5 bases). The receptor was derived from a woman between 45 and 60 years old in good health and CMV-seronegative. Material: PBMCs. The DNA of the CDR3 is TGTGCCTGGTCCTTGGGGGGTCTCAATCAGCCCCAGCATTTT. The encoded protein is CAWSLGGLNQPQHF.